This T cell receptor (beta chain) was identified during a study of blood T cell repertoires in COVID-19. Study overall: T cells, B-cell-depleted T cells, or PBMCs provided the cDNA or gDNA that served as material.

This CDR3 is built from 16 residues. V lost 3 bases, J lost 2 bases, and 3 bases stayed unmatched. From germline, CDR1 is LNHDA and CDR2 SQIVND (reference sequence). Profiled with immunoSEQ multiplex PCR; TCRdb holds only in-frame clones, not every one. The table lists about 220,000 clones, about four fifths of them singletons. The material sequenced was peripheral blood. The rearrangement uses TRBV19 and TRBJ2-1; the match to TRBD2 covers 11 bases. The sequence was collected from a woman aged 40-49 years with active or convalescent COVID-19. The CDR3 spells CASSIRTSGPYNEQFF. For the CDR3, the DNA is TGTGCCAGTAGTATTCGGACTAGCGGGCCCTACAATGAGCAGTTCTTC.